This entry lists 3 T cell receptor beta chains sequenced from one sample in a study of CD8+CD57+ T cells in acquired aplastic anemia. Patients included in sequencing had previously demonstrated CD8+CD57+ cell expansion by flow cytometry. Genomic DNA was employed as the template in profiling TCR beta VDJ and CDR3. Each CDR3 protein is one row after TCRdb ran MiXCR on the reads. The repertoire consists of 150,000 to 180,000 distinct CDR3 sequences, with roughly 49% occurring once and the leading ten covering more than 10%. Sequenced material: sorted CD4+, CD8+, or CD8+CD57+ T cells (not recorded which) from PBMCs. The receptors originated from a human donor with aplastic anemia.

J is TRBJ1-5 and V is TRBV27, with TRBD1 matching over 10 bases. The CDR3 length is 16 residues. CDR1 is MNHEY and CDR2 is SMNVEV in the germline V gene (reference sequence). Unmatched junction bases numbered 9, after V lost 3 bases and J lost 7 bases. As DNA, the CDR3 is TGTGCCAGCAGTTTTGATGGGACAGGGGTGAGCCAGCCCCAGCATTTT. Protein product: CASSFDGTGVSQPQHF.

This clonotype was seen ten or more times. This rearrangement joins TRBV20-1 to TRBJ1-2; TRBD1 matches at 8 bases. V gave up 3 bases and J gave up 8 bases; unmatched junction bases: 5. The CDR3 extends over 12 amino acids. Germline lookup yields CDR1 DFQATT and CDR2 SNEGSKA (reference sequence). CDR3 sequence: CSASGGTGGYTF. The CDR3, as DNA: TGCAGTGCTAGTGGCGGGACAGGCGGCTACACCTTC.

A remark on this clonotype: A single base separates this from a much larger clone, so it may be a read error. For the CDR3, the DNA is TGTGCCAGTATTTTAGGGCCCGGGGAGCTGCTTTTT. It translates to CASILGPGELLF. The rearrangement uses TRBV19 and TRBJ2-2, with a tentative D call TRBD2 (5 bases). The CDR3 totals 12 residues. Germline V gene lookup returns CDR1 LNHDA and CDR2 SQIVND (reference sequence).